The present entry profiles one T cell receptor beta chain with its context. This PCR relied on a set of 60 Vbeta primers and 13 Jbeta primers. Only in-frame clones appear in the TCRdb table, and some are missing; sequencing was by immunoSEQ multiplex PCR. The profile shows about 98,000 clones, 75% to 85% of them singletons. These data are taken from a study of cytomegalovirus exposure and HLA in healthy donors. Across the study: The study placed 80% to 90% of its approximately 360 genotyped donors in the Caucasian-associated ancestry cluster.

There are 13 residues in the CDR3. From germline, CDR1 is LNHDA and CDR2 SQIVND (reference sequence). The ends lost 6 bases at V and 4 bases at J; junction bases unmatched: 4. The sequenced sample was PBMCs. The chain links TRBV19 to TRBJ2-3; 7 nucleotides align to TRBD1. The sequence came from a man between 18 and 35 years old in good health and CMV-seropositive. As DNA, the CDR3 is TGTGCCAGTAGCCCACAGGGGCCAGATACGCAGTATTTT. Its protein is CASSPQGPDTQYF.